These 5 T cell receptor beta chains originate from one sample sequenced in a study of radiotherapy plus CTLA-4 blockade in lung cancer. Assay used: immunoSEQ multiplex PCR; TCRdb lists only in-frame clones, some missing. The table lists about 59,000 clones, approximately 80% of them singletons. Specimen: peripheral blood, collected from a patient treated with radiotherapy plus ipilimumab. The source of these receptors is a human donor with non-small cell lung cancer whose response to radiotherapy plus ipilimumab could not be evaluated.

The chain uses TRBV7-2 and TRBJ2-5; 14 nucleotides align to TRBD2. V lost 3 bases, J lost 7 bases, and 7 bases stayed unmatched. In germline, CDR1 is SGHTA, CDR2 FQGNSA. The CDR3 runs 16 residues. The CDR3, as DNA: TGTGCCAGCAGCTTCACAGGGACTAGCGGGAGTTGGACCCAGTACTTC. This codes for CASSFTGTSGSWTQYF. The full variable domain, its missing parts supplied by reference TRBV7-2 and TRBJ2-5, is GAGVSQSPSNKVTEKGKDVELRCDPISGHTALYWYRQSLGQGLEFLIYFQGNSAPDKSGLPSDRFSAERTGGSVSTLTIQRTQQEDSAVYLCASSFTGTSGSWTQYFGPGTRLLVL.

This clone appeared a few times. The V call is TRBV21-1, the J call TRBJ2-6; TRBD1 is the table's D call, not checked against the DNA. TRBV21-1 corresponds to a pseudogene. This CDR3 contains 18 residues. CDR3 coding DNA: TGTGCCAGCAGCAAAGCGGCACAGGGACGCTCTGGGGCCAACGTCCTGACTTTC. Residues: CASSKAAQGRSGANVLTF.

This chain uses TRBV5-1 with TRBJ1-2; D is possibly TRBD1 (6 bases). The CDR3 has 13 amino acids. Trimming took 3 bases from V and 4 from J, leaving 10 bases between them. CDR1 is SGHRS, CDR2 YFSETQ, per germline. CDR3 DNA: TGCGCCAGCAGCTCTACAGGGATCTATGGCTACACCTTC. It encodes CASSSTGIYGYTF.

The CDR3 DNA reads as TGTGCCAGTAGGGACAGGGGACAAGAGACCCAGTACTTC. Translation: CASRDRGQETQYF. This sequence joins TRBV19 and TRBJ2-5; 9 positions match TRBD1. The length of the CDR3 is 13 residues. J was trimmed by 2 bases and V by 6 bases; bases with no gene match: 1. The germline gives CDR1 LNHDA, CDR2 SQIVND (reference sequence).

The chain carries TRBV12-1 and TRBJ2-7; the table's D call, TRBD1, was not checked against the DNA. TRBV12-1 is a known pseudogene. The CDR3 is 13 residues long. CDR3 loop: CGPDREISYEQYF. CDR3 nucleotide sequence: TGCGGACCGGACAGAGAAATATCCTACGAGCAGTACTTC.